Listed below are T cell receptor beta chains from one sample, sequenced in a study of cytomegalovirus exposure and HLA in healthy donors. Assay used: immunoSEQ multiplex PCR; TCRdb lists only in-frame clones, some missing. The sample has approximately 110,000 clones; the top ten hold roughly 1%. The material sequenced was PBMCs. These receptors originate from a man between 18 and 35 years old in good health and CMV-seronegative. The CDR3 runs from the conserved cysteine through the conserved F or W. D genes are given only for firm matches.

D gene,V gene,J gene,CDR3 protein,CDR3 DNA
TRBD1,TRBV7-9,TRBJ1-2,CASSLNLDRGNYGYTF,TGTGCCAGCAGCCTAAATCTGGACAGGGGAAACTATGGCTACACCTTC
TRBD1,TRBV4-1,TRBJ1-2,CASSPTGGGYYGYTF,TGCGCCAGCAGCCCGACAGGGGGCGGTTACTATGGCTACACCTTC
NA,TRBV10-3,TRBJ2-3,CAISEGGEDTQYF,TGTGCCATCAGTGAGGGGGGCGAGGATACGCAGTATTTT
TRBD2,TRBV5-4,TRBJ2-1,CASSLGLAGGDEQFF,TGTGCCAGCAGCCTGGGACTAGCGGGAGGCGATGAGCAGTTCTTC
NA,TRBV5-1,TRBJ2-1,CASSLESQVNEQFF,TGCGCCAGCAGCTTGGAGTCACAGGTCAATGAGCAGTTCTTC
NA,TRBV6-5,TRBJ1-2,CASKRGGNYGYTF,TGTGCCAGCAAAAGGGGAGGTAACTATGGCTACACCTTC
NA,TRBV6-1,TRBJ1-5,CASSLGHLNQPQHF,TGTGCCAGCAGCCTTGGGCATCTCAATCAGCCCCAGCATTTT
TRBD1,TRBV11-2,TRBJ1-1,CASSSSGQARAFF,TGTGCCAGCAGCTCTTCAGGACAGGCTAGGGCTTTCTTT
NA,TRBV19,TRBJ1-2,CASSTIQGGPLGHTF,TGTGCCAGTAGTACGATACAGGGAGGGCCGCTTGGCCACACCTTC
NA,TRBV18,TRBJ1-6,CASSEKTASPLHF,TGTGCCAGCTCAGAAAAGACAGCTTCACCCCTCCACTTT
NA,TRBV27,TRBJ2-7,CASRLVAGTYEQYF,TGTGCCAGCAGGCTAGTGGCCGGTACCTACGAGCAGTACTTC
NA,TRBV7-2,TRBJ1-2,CASSSIGGNYGYTF,TGTGCCAGCAGCTCAATCGGGGGAAACTATGGCTACACCTTC
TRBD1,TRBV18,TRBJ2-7,CASSQTGTGIYEQYF,TGTGCCAGCTCCCAAACCGGGACAGGGATTTACGAGCAGTACTTC
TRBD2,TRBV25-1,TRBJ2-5,CASSALGTSGQETQYF,TGTGCCAGCAGCGCTTTGGGGACTAGCGGCCAAGAGACCCAGTACTTC
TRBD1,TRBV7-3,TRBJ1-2,CASSLASNTGQIYGYTF,TGTGCCAGCAGCTTAGCAAGCAACACGGGACAGATCTATGGCTACACCTTC
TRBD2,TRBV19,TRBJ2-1,CASSALDSGSNNEQFF,TGTGCCAGTAGTGCTCTCGATAGCGGGTCAAACAATGAGCAGTTCTTC
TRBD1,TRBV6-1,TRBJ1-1,CASSPQGGTEAFF,TGTGCCAGCAGTCCCCAGGGGGGCACTGAAGCTTTCTTT
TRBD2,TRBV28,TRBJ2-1,CASSLGRENEQFF,TGTGCCAGCAGTTTGGGGCGGGAGAATGAGCAGTTCTTC
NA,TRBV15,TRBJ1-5,CATSRDKGSPNQPQHF,TGTGCCACCAGCAGAGATAAGGGGTCGCCGAATCAGCCCCAGCATTTT
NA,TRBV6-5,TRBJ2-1,CASSNRHSASYEQFF,TGTGCCAGCAGTAACAGGCATTCGGCTTCATATGAGCAGTTCTTC
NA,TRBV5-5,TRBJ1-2,CASSSTQGGYGYTF,TGTGCCAGCAGCTCCACGCAGGGTGGGTATGGCTACACCTTC
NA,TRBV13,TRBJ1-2,CASSLARDYGYTF,TGTGCCAGCAGCTTAGCCAGGGACTATGGCTACACCTTC
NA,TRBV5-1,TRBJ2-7,CASSTMRSYAEQYF,TGCGCCAGCAGCACCATGAGATCCTACGCCGAGCAGTACTTC
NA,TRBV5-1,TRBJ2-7,CASSLVSYEQYF,TGCGCCAGCAGCCTTGTTTCCTACGAGCAGTACTTC
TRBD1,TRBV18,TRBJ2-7,CASSLSTGGLYEQYF,TGTGCCAGCTCGCTATCGACAGGGGGCCTCTACGAGCAGTACTTC
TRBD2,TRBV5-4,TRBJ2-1,CASSFKREKPYNEQFF,TGTGCCAGCAGCTTCAAGCGGGAGAAGCCCTACAATGAGCAGTTCTTC
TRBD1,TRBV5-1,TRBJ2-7,CASSLARMDRRRKDYEQYF,TGCGCCAGCAGCTTGGCCAGGATGGACAGGAGGAGAAAAGACTACGAGCAGTACTTC
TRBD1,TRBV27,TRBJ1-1,CASRGILQGPHYTEAFF,TGTGCCAGCAGGGGGATACTACAGGGGCCCCATTACACTGAAGCTTTCTTT
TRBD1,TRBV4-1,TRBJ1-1,CASSPRQGTNTEAFF,TGCGCCAGCAGCCCTCGACAGGGGACCAACACTGAAGCTTTCTTT
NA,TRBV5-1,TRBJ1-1,CASSLQLNTEAFF,TGCGCCAGCAGCTTACAGTTGAACACTGAAGCTTTCTTT
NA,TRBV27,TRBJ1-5,CASSLGPSGPPQHF,TGTGCCAGCAGTCTAGGACCGAGCGGACCGCCCCAGCATTTT
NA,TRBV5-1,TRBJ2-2,CASSVSAGHTGELFF,TGCGCCAGCAGCGTATCGGCAGGGCACACCGGGGAGCTGTTTTTT
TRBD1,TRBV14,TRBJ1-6,CASSPRDRDNSPLHF,TGTGCCAGCAGCCCGCGGGACAGGGACAATTCACCCCTCCACTTT
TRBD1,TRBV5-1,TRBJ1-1,CASARGVGNEAFF,TGCGCCAGCGCCAGGGGGGTGGGTAATGAAGCTTTCTTT
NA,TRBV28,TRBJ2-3,CASSPQDTQYF,TGTGCCAGCAGTCCACAGGATACGCAGTATTTT
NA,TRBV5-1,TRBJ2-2,CASSPQEGQSAGELFF,TGCGCCAGCAGCCCTCAGGAGGGCCAGTCGGCCGGGGAGCTGTTTTTT
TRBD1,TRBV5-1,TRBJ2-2,CASRRDRVNTGELFF,TGCGCCAGCAGACGGGACAGGGTTAACACCGGGGAGCTGTTTTTT
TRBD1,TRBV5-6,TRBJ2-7,CASSQNPGQPSLQYF,TGTGCCAGCAGCCAGAACCCGGGACAGCCCTCGTTGCAGTACTTC
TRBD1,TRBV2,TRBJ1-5,CASSQQGFDQPQHF,TGTGCCAGCAGTCAACAGGGGTTCGATCAGCCCCAGCATTTT
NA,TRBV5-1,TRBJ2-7,CASSFNIGQTYEQYF,TGCGCCAGCAGTTTCAATATTGGACAGACCTACGAGCAGTACTTC
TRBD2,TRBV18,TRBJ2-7,CASSPLAGYYEQYF,TGTGCCAGCTCCCCACTAGCGGGATACTACGAGCAGTACTTC
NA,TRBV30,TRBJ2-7,CAWSDQGSYEQYF,TGTGCCTGGAGTGATCAAGGGAGCTACGAGCAGTACTTC
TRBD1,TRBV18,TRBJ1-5,CASSPGTGGLWQPQHF,TGTGCCAGCTCACCAGGGACAGGGGGCTTGTGGCAGCCCCAGCATTTT
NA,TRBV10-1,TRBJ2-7,CAGLGPGHRPHEQYF,TGCGCCGGGCTGGGCCCCGGACACCGACCCCACGAGCAGTACTTC
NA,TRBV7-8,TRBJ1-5,CASSLGWGDSNQPQHF,TGTGCCAGCAGCTTAGGGTGGGGGGATAGCAATCAGCCCCAGCATTTT
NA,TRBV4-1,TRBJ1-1,CATKIVGLNTEAFF,TGCGCCACCAAGATAGTGGGCTTGAACACTGAAGCTTTCTTT
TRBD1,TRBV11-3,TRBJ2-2,CASSSGQDANTGELFF,TGTGCCAGCAGCTCGGGACAGGACGCGAACACCGGGGAGCTGTTTTTT
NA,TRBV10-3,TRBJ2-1,CAISEDLAKGNEQFF,TGTGCCATCAGTGAGGACCTAGCCAAGGGTAATGAGCAGTTCTTC
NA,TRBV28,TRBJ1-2,CASSGPGDNYGYTF,TGTGCCAGCAGTGGGCCAGGGGATAACTATGGCTACACCTTC
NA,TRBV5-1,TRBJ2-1,CASSESKGFRWNEQFF,TGCGCCAGCAGTGAGAGTAAGGGGTTCAGGTGGAATGAGCAGTTCTTC